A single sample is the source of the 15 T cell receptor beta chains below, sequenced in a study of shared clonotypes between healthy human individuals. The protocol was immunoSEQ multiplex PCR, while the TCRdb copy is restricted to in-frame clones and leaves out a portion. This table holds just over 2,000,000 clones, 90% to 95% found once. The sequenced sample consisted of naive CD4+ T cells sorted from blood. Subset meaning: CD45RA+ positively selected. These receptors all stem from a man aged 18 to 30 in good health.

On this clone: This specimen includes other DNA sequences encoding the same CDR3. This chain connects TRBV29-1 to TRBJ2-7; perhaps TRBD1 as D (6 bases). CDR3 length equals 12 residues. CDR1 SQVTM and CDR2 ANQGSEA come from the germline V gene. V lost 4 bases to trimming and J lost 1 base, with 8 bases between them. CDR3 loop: CSVGTGSYEQYF. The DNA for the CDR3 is TGCAGCGTTGGTACAGGGTCCTACGAGCAGTACTTC.

The CDR3 loop reads CASSIDKTSGGTDTQYF. Here the CDR3 DNA reads TGTGCCAGTAGTATAGATAAGACTAGCGGGGGTACAGATACGCAGTATTTT. The chain is built from TRBV19 and TRBJ2-3, with TRBD2 matching 12 bases. After removal of 0 bases from V and 3 bases from J, the junction contained 4 bases not matched to a gene. Germline CDR1 LNHDA, CDR2 SQIVND (reference sequence). This CDR3 region has 17 residues.

Written as DNA, the CDR3 is TGTGCTAGTGGTCTAGGGGTCAGTGAGCAGTTCTTC. This sequence encodes CASGLGVSEQFF. V gene TRBV12-5 combines with J gene TRBJ2-1; the D gene is possibly TRBD1 (5 bases). Germline CDR1 LGHNT, CDR2 FRNRAP. V was shortened by 5 bases and J by 9 bases, with 11 bases between the two germline ends. The length of the CDR3 is 12 residues. Complete variable domain (other parts from reference TRBV12-5 and TRBJ2-1): DARVTQTPRHKVTEMGQEVTMRCQPILGHNTVFWYRQTMMQGLELLAYFRNRAPLDDSGMPKDRFSAEMPDATLATLKIQPSEPRDSAVYFCASGLGVSEQFFGPGTRLTVL.

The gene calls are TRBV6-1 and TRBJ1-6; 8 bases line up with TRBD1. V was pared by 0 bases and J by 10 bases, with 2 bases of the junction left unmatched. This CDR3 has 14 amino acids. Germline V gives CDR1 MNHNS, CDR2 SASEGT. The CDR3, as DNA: TGTGCCAGCAGTGAAGCCAGGGGGCTCTCACCCCTCCACTTT. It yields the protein CASSEARGLSPLHF.

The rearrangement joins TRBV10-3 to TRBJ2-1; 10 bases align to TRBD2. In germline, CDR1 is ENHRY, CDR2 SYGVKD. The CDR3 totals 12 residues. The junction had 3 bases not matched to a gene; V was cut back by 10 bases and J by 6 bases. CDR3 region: CATLAGGNEQFF. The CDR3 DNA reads TGTGCCACCTTAGCGGGGGGCAATGAGCAGTTCTTC.

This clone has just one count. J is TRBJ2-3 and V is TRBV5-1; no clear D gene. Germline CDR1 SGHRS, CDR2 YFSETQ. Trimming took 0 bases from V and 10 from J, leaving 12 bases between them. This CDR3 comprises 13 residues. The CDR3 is CASSLVGASAQYF. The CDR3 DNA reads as TGCGCCAGCAGCTTGGTTGGTGCTAGTGCGCAGTATTTT.

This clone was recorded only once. Written as DNA, the CDR3 is TGTGCCAGCACCCCTTACACAGATACGCAGTATTTT. Translating gives CASTPYTDTQYF. The J gene is TRBJ2-3, the V gene TRBV11-2; the D is unclear. The CDR3 totals 12 residues. From germline, CDR1 is SGHAT and CDR2 FQNNGV. Trimming cost V 7 bases and J 2 bases, with 7 bases left between them.

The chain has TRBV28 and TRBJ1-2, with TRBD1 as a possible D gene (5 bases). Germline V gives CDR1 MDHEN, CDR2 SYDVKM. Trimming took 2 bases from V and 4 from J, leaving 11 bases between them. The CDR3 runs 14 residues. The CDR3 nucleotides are TGTGCCAGCAGTTTAAATAGGGGTGGCTATGGCTACACCTTC. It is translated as CASSLNRGGYGYTF.

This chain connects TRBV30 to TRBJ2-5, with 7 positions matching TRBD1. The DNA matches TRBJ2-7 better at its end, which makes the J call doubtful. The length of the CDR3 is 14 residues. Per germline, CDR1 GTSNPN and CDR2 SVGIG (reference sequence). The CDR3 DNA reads TGTGCCTGGAGTCTCACAGGGGCGCAATACGAGCAGTACTTC. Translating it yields CAWSLTGAQYEQYF.

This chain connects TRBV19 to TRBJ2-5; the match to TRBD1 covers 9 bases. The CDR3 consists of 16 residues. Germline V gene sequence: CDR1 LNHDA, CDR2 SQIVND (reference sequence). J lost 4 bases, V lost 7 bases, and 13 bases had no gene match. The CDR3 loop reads CASTETGTGSLETQYF. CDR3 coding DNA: TGTGCCAGTACAGAAACGGGGACAGGGTCCTTAGAGACCCAGTACTTC.

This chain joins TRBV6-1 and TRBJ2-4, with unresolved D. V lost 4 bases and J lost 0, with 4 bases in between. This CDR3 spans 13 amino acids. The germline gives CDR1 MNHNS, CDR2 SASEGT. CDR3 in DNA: TGTGCCAGCAGTGGGCTAGCCAAAAACATTCAGTACTTC. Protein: CASSGLAKNIQYF.

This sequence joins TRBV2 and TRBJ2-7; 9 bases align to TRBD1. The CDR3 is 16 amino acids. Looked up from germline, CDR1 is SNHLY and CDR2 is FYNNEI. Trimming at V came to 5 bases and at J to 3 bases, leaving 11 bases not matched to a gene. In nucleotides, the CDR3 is TGTGCCAGCAGTTACAGACAGGGGGTGGGGTACTACGAGCAGTACTTC. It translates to CASSYRQGVGYYEQYF.

The CDR3 DNA is TGTGCCAGCAGCCCGGACAGCCGAACTGAAGCTTTCTTT. This translates into CASSPDSRTEAFF. This chain uses TRBV2 with TRBJ1-1, with D possibly being TRBD1 (6 bases). Deletions cut 6 bases from V and 5 bases from J, with 13 bases between. The CDR3 loop spans 13 amino acids. Germline CDR1 and CDR2: SNHLY and FYNNEI.

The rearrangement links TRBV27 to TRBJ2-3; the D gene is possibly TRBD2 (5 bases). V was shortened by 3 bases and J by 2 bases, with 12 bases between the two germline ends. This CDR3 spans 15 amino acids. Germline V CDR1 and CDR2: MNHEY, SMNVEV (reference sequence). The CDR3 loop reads CASSFLASPTDTQYF. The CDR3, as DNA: TGTGCCAGCAGTTTCCTCGCTAGCCCCACAGATACGCAGTATTTT.

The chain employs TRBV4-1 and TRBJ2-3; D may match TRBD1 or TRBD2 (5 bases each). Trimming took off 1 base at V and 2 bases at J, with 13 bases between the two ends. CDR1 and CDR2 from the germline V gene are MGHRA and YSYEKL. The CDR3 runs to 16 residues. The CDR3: CASSQGIRGDTDTQYF. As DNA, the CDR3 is TGCGCCAGCAGCCAAGGTATAAGAGGGGACACAGATACGCAGTATTTT.